These T cell receptor beta chains were read from a single sample in a study of vaccination effects on CD4 cells after COVID-19. These receptors lack a known antigen. Profiled with immunoSEQ multiplex PCR; TCRdb holds only in-frame clones, not every one. This table has tens of thousands of clones, about 74% appearing once. Sequences were derived from CD4+ T cells from PBMCs cultured with HCoV-229E spike peptides, sampled before COVID-19 vaccination. The receptor set was obtained from a human donor who received a COVID-19 vaccine. Both conserved end residues are part of each CDR3. The D gene is left open where the match is weak. Clone size is given for some rows only: seen once, a few or many times, or a class if the clone is expanded.

size	V	D	J	DNA	CDR3
-	TRBV19	TRBD1	TRBJ2-6	TGTGCCAGTAAGGGACAGTCTTTCTCTGGGGCCAACGTCCTGACTTTC	CASKGQSFSGANVLTF
once	TRBV5-6	-	TRBJ1-6	TGTGCCAGCAGCTTTAGGGGGGCCACGCGAGATTCACCCCTCCACTTT	CASSFRGATRDSPLHF
-	TRBV5-1	TRBD1	TRBJ2-5	TGCGCCAGCAGCTGGTCGGACAGGGGTGAGACCCAGTACTTC	CASSWSDRGETQYF
-	TRBV28	TRBD1	TRBJ2-4	TGTGCCAGCAGTCCGACAGGGCTAGCCAAAAACATTCAGTACTTC	CASSPTGLAKNIQYF
-	TRBV10-1	-	TRBJ2-5	TGCGCCAGCAGTGGAAAACAGGGCTACCAAGAGACCCAGTACTTC	CASSGKQGYQETQYF
few	TRBV18	-	TRBJ1-1	TGTGCCAGCTCACCAAACAGGAACACTGAAGCTTTCTTT	CASSPNRNTEAFF
-	TRBV11-2	-	TRBJ1-4	TGTGCCAGCAGCTTCTCTGGAGAAAAACTGTTTTTT	CASSFSGEKLFF
-	TRBV10-1	-	TRBJ1-5	TGCGCCAGCAGTGTTTCCCCGGATCAGCCCCAGCATTTT	CASSVSPDQPQHF
-	TRBV3-1/TRBV3-2	-	TRBJ1-6	TGTGCCAGCAGCCCCTCCCAGGGTTGGAATTCACCCCTCCACTTT	CASSPSQGWNSPLHF
-	TRBV6-6	-	TRBJ2-4	TGTGCCAGCAGACGCCTCGAGGCCAAAAACATTCAGTACTTC	CASRRLEAKNIQYF
-	TRBV7-9	-	TRBJ2-5	TGTGCCGGTAGTAGGTACCAAGAGACCCAGTACTTC	CAGSRYQETQYF
few	TRBV7-2	-	TRBJ1-5	TGTGCCAGCAGCGAAATAAGGGGGGCGACACAGCCCCAGCATTTT	CASSEIRGATQPQHF
-	TRBV29-1	-	TRBJ1-4	TGCAGCGTAGGAACAGGTAGTGAAAAACTGTTTTTT	CSVGTGSEKLFF
-	TRBV3-1/TRBV3-2	-	TRBJ2-5	TGTGCCAGCAGCCAACGACCGGTCGGGCAAGGAACCCAGTACTTC	CASSQRPVGQGTQYF
few	TRBV4-1	-	TRBJ1-1	TGCGCCAGCAGCGCCCCGACCTTGGGCACTGAAGCTTTCTTT	CASSAPTLGTEAFF
-	TRBV11-2	-	TRBJ1-1	TGTGCCAGCAGCCCCCGGACGGGGGCGGGCACTGAAGCTTTCTTT	CASSPRTGAGTEAFF
few	TRBV19	TRBD1	TRBJ2-5	TGTGCCAGTAGGACAGGGGTAGGTAGCCAAGAGACCCAGTACTTC	CASRTGVGSQETQYF
-	TRBV5-1	-	TRBJ1-2	TGCGCCAGCAGCTTGGGGGGGGCCTATGGCTACACCTTC	CASSLGGAYGYTF
-	TRBV19	-	TRBJ2-3	TGTGCCAGTAGTTTGGGCCCCCCGACAGATACGCAGTATTTT	CASSLGPPTDTQYF
-	TRBV5-4	-	TRBJ1-2	TGTGCCAGCAGCTTGAAGGGAGAGGTGAATGGCTACACCTTC	CASSLKGEVNGYTF
-	TRBV6-5	-	TRBJ2-5	TGTGCCAGCAGCCCCACTCTGGGGTACTTC	CASSPTLGYF
-	TRBV28	-	TRBJ1-1	TGTGCCAGCAGTTTTGGGGGGCCGCGGACTGAAGCTTTCTTT	CASSFGGPRTEAFF
-	TRBV7-2	-	TRBJ2-5	TGTGCCAGCAGCCCCCTTGCCTACAGGGTGCAGACCCAGTACTTC	CASSPLAYRVQTQYF
-	TRBV14	TRBD2	TRBJ2-3	TGTGCCAGCAGCCAAGGGACCTTAGCGGGGGGGCTGGCAGATACGCAGTATTTT	CASSQGTLAGGLADTQYF
-	TRBV6-6	-	TRBJ1-1	TGTGCCAGCAGTTACACGGGGGGAGGAACTGAAGCTTTCTTT	CASSYTGGGTEAFF
-	TRBV5-6	-	TRBJ1-5	TGTGCCAGCAGCTTTAGAGGGACACCTCAGCCCCAGCATTTT	CASSFRGTPQPQHF
-	TRBV14	-	TRBJ2-2	TGTGCCAGCAGCCGCAGGGACATGGACACCGGGGAGCTGTTTTTT	CASSRRDMDTGELFF
-	TRBV18	-	TRBJ2-2	TGTGCCAGCTCAACTCAGGGACACGGGGAGCTGTTTTTT	CASSTQGHGELFF
-	TRBV5-6	-	TRBJ1-1	TGTGCCAGCACCTGGAACGGGGGCGGGGGCACTGAAGCTTTCTTT	CASTWNGGGGTEAFF
few	TRBV7-9	-	TRBJ1-4	TGTGCCAGCAGCTTCACAGGGTTAACTAATGAAAAACTGTTTTTT	CASSFTGLTNEKLFF
-	TRBV21-1	-	TRBJ2-1	TGTGCCAGCAGATCCGGTCTAGCGGGACTCTACAATGAGCAGTTCTTC	CASRSGLAGLYNEQFF
medium-sized	TRBV7-2	-	TRBJ2-1	TGTGCCAGCAGCCCGTATATAACCAATGAGCAGTTCTTC	CASSPYITNEQFF
-	TRBV30	-	TRBJ1-1	TGTGCCTGGACCCACGGTCAATCTCTAAGAAAGGTTGAAGCTTTCTTT	CAWTHGQSLRKVEAFF
-	TRBV7-2	-	TRBJ1-1	TGTGCCAGCAGCTTGATCGGAAACACTGAAGCTTTCTTT	CASSLIGNTEAFF